This T cell receptor (beta chain) was captured by sequencing in a study of post-analysis software for immune sequencing data (dated by TCRdb to between 2014 and 2016). With respect to the entire study: Relapsing-remitting, secondary progressive and progressive-relapsing multiple sclerosis were recorded as disease courses, and subtype annotation was lacking for some patients. The patient repertoires were compared against 11 previously published healthy control repertoires obtained from donors aged 6 to 25 years. A subset of samples was prepared in parallel using single-end sample barcoding, then pooled and co-amplified after Illumina adapter ligation.

The sample holds a few counts of this clonotype. It lacks a known antigen. No base quality information exists; no much larger clone differs at one position. Relative to germline, V is 4 bases shorter and J is 2 bases shorter, with 7 bases between their ends. There are 12 amino acids in the CDR3, from cysteine to phenylalanine inclusive. Here the CDR3 DNA is all that survives: 36 bases in frame from base 1. The germline V gene sets CDR1 to SQVTM and CDR2 to ANQGSEA. Preparation of the library involved PCR. Data came from an Illumina HiSeq 2500. To reduce PCR and sequencing biases, unique molecular identifiers were incorporated into the TCR beta cDNA libraries. Every 1 to 10 million input T cells yielded 500,000 or so cDNA molecules, meaning each molecule approximated one T cell. Patient libraries were prepared and sequenced with the same protocol used for the earlier healthy control dataset. Samples belonging to the same batch were prepared together, multiplexed and sequenced on a shared HiSeq lane. Turning to the authors' computational methods: MIGEC was used to process the raw barcoded reads, and molecular identifier groups with only a single read were discarded before consensus assembly and CDR3 extraction. Clonotype tables were post-analysed with VDJtools, and diversity was normalized by down-sampling all datasets to the smallest sample size. To correct batch-related cross-sample contamination, repertoire overlap clustering matched CDR3 amino acid sequences but not nucleotide sequences. Starting from the raw public reads, TCRdb applied fastp trimming at Q25, assembled clones with MiXCR and retained in-frame beta chains. Rows matching on CDR3 protein sequence are summarized as one entry with the most common DNA and genes. The V and J calls follow TCRdb's processing rather than the paper's. This sample holds a few hundred thousand distinct CDR3 sequences; less than 35% were observed only once. Of the sample, roughly 13% falls within the top ten clones.

The paper as a whole reports these results and caveats: Four to six TRBV segments, including TRBV5-6, TRBV5-1 and TRBV20-1, were significantly more frequent in patients than controls. When samples were clustered directly using the F measure, samples prepared in the same batch co-clustered strongly, which prompted a batch-effect correction. The multiple sclerosis patient group was slightly younger than the control group. Normalized Chao1 diversity was significantly lower in multiple sclerosis patients than controls, suggesting substantial peripheral T-cell clonal expansion.

TCR beta repertoires were profiled from peripheral blood of 10 to 15 young patients with multiple sclerosis to demonstrate the VDJtools post-analysis software. The multiple sclerosis patients were children and adolescents between roughly 6 and 15 years of age. Sequencing was done on a sample of blood. This TCR derives from a girl aged 5 to 17 with multiple sclerosis. The chain is made from TRBV29-1 and TRBJ2-3; too little of a D gene remains to name it. The DNA reads TGCAGCGTTGTCCAGGACACAGATACGCAGTATTTT. Translated, it reads CSVVQDTDTQYF.